One sample yielded the 7 T cell receptor beta chains listed below, sequenced in a study of Graves' ophthalmopathy and Graves' hyperthyroidism. As the template, RNA transcripts were used to amplify TCR beta CDR3 regions. The first-round RT-PCR employed HTBI primers together with the Qiagen OneStep RT-PCR kit. A multiplex PCR was then performed as the second round. TCRdb analysed the multiplex PCR reads with MiXCR anew, one entry per CDR3 protein. This sample has hundreds of thousands of distinct CDR3 sequences, with 45% to 55% found just once. Sequences were obtained from peripheral blood. Source of these receptors: an adult man with Graves' ophthalmopathy.

As regards this clonotype: This may be a read error: a much more frequent sequence differs by one nucleotide. This sequence joins TRBV7-2 and TRBJ1-5; 7 bases are shared with TRBD1. The CDR3 extends over 13 amino acids. CDR1 and CDR2 (germline): SGHTA, FQGNSA. CDR3 sequence reads: CANSSDRDQPQHF. The CDR3 nucleotides are TGTGCCAACAGCTCTGACAGGGATCAGCCCCAGCATTTT.

The V gene is TRBV14, the J gene TRBJ1-2; 7 nucleotides match TRBD1. Trimming took 8 bases from V and 6 from J; bases not matched to a gene: 15. The CDR3 is 15 amino acids. Germline CDR1 SGHDN, CDR2 FVKESK. DNA of the CDR3: TGTGCCAGCTCGGCGACAGGGCCGGGGGCAAATGGCTACACCTTC. Amino acids: CASSATGPGANGYTF.

The gene calls are TRBV7-9 and TRBJ1-2; D is undetermined. The CDR3 is 10 amino acids. The germline CDR1 and CDR2 sequences are SEHNR and FQNEAQ (reference sequence). Trimming shortened V by 2 bases and J by 7 bases, and 2 bases separated the two germline ends. DNA of the CDR3: TGTGCCAGCAGCTTATTTGGCTACACCTTC. Protein: CASSLFGYTF.

Here the CDR3 reads CASSPTGGADEQYF. The CDR3 region has the DNA TGTGCCAGCAGCCCCACGGGGGGGGCGGACGAGCAGTACTTC. V gene TRBV7-6 combines with J gene TRBJ2-7, with 8 nucleotides matching TRBD2. CDR3 length: 14 amino acids. Losses at the gene ends were 5 bases for V and 5 bases for J; bases not matched to a gene: 8. Germline V CDR1 and CDR2: SGHVS, FNYEAQ.

J is TRBJ1-4 and V is TRBV29-1, with 7 bases aligning to TRBD1. The length of the CDR3 is 14 residues. Germline V gives CDR1 SQVTM, CDR2 ANQGSEA. The V gene end was trimmed by 3 bases and the J gene end by 8 bases; junction bases not matched to a gene: 9. The CDR3 is CSVDETGLGEKLFF. The CDR3 DNA reads as TGCAGCGTTGACGAGACAGGGTTAGGGGAAAAACTGTTTTTT.

The chain is built from TRBV29-1 and TRBJ1-1; D is undetermined. The CDR3 sequence is 12 residues long. Trimming took off 8 bases at V and 0 bases at J, with 10 bases between the two ends. Germline V gene sequence: CDR1 SQVTM, CDR2 ANQGSEA. The CDR3 reads CSPTGLNTEAFF. Here the CDR3 DNA reads TGCAGCCCTACGGGTTTGAACACTGAAGCTTTCTTT. Full variable domain (missing parts from reference TRBV29-1 and TRBJ1-1): SAVISQKPSRDICQRGTSLTIQCQVDSQVTMMFWYRQQPGQSLTLIATANQGSEATYESGFVIDKFPISRPNLTFSTLTVSNMSPEDSSIYLCSPTGLNTEAFFGQGTRLTVV.

V gene TRBV9 combines with J gene TRBJ2-7; 7 bases match TRBD1. In germline, CDR1 is SGDLS, CDR2 YYNGEE. After removal of 4 bases from V and 3 bases from J, the junction contained 16 bases not matched to a gene. CDR3 length: 17 residues. The chain's CDR3 is CASSSLSLTGQYYEQYF. In nucleotides, the CDR3 is TGTGCCAGCAGCTCTCTTAGCCTTACGGGACAGTACTACGAGCAGTACTTC.